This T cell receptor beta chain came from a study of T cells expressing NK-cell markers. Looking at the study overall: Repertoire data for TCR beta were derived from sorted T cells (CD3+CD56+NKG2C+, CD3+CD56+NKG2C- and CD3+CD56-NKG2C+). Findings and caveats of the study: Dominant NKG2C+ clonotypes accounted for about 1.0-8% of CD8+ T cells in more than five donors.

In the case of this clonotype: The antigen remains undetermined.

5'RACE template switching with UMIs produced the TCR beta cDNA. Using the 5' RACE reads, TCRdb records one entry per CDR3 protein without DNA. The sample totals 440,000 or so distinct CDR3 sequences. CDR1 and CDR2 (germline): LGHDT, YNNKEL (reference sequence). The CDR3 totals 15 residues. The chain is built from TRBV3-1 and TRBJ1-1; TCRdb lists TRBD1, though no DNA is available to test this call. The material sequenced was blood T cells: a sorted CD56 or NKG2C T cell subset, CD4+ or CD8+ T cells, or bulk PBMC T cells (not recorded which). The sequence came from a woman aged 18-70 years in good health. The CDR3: CASSPPGRMGMEAFF.